One T cell receptor (beta chain) is described in this entry. What this receptor recognizes is not known. At one of its ends the junction is not consistent with the germline gene, which may arise from a read error. Library creation used 5' RACE. For sequencing, an Illumina HiSeq 2500 was employed. A second PCR of about 6 to 11 cycles was run with a J-beta primer mix and a sample-barcoded 5' primer. A unique molecular identifier was introduced onto each TCR beta cDNA molecule by a template-switch 5' adaptor carrying 12 random nucleotides. Each sample yielded at least 3 million CDR3-containing paired-end reads. The Mint cDNA synthesis kit, primed by a TRBC-specific oligonucleotide, was used to synthesize first-strand cDNA from all RNA. Following uracil-DNA glycosylase treatment, a first 18-cycle PCR with universal primers M1SS and BC2_uni_R was performed on all cDNA. In the source study's methods: For normalization, 1 million high-quality reads, each with a distinct molecular identifier, were randomly selected from each sample. Instead of being binned into consensus sequences, reads with shared molecular identifiers were discarded. MiTCR, with a Q25 quality threshold and the strictest error-elimination algorithm, was used for CDR3 identification, clonotype clustering and error correction. A nonparametric unseen species model with Euler transformation was used to estimate lower-bound total TCR beta diversity. TCRdb reanalyzed the raw reads on its own, using fastp at Q25 for trimming and MiXCR for clone calling, and kept in-frame beta chains. Rows are unified per CDR3 protein, each entry keeping the most common DNA and genes. The V and J calls and clone size come from TCRdb's table, not from the authors' own analysis. The sample yields over a million distinct CDR3 sequences; under 30% were counted once. The top ten constitute approximately 0.75% of the sample.

This record comes from a study of blood T cells in healthy people across ages (dated by TCRdb to 2015 to 2017). Looking at the study overall: In model experiments, template switching captured about one uniquely barcoded TCR beta cDNA molecule for every two T cells. Age-related changes in TCR beta repertoire diversity were measured in the study by deep sequencing normalized with unique cDNA molecular identifiers. The donors were split into four age groups: young (average 16 years), middle-aged (39), aged (around 67) and long-lived (over 80). The study analyzed two additional independent replicas of 1 million unique cDNA reads from the same blood draw for two donors, one aged 18 to 29 and one aged 80 or older.

Systemically healthy Caucasian individuals from Russia, about 38 in total and aged about 6 to 95 years, were included as donors. Each donor gave about 9.7 milliliters of peripheral blood, drawn into EDTA-treated Vacutainer tubes. Ficoll-Paque density-gradient centrifugation was used to isolate PBMCs, with at least 7 million per sample. Trizol reagent was used to extract total RNA from the PBMCs, yielding at least 5.5 micrograms per sample. For every donor, an aliquot of PBMCs went through flow cytometry to measure the percentages of naive CD45RAhigh/CD27high T cells. The full study reports these points: Total diversity estimates from one million sequenced T cells were considered lower bounds and underestimates. Compared with the aged group, the long-lived group had more naive CD4+ T cells, fewer expanded clones and increased TCR diversity, a pattern suggesting age selection. As age increased, observed TCR beta diversity per million T cells dropped in a roughly linear way, and a significant reduction was already evident by age 40. Because donor CMV infection status was unknown, age-related changes in expanded clonotypes were potentially confounded. Bulk unsorted PBMC profiling prevented conclusive comparison of naive and antigen-experienced compartments. The percentage of naive T cells measured by flow cytometry correlated strongly with observed TCR beta diversity.

This sample also appeared in a second study, on T cells of mothers and their children. The second study reports: Nine systemically healthy Caucasian individuals served as donors, namely three mothers together with their six children. cDNA synthesis consumed the entire amount of extracted RNA, loaded at around 1.4 ug RNA in each 15 ul reaction. In the second PCR, the M1S primer added sample barcodes and 2-4 random nucleotides. Over 9 million TCR beta CDR3 reads came from each mother, compared with approximately 3.1 million reads from each child. In both related and unrelated pairs, thymic selection shapes the output of TCR recombination in a similar way, with inherited differences having only a minor effect. Normalized repertoire overlap was always found to be slightly, but never significantly, higher in related mother-child pairs than in unrelated mother-child pairs. Persistent microchimeric T cell clones were not detected, at a sensitivity of about 100 clones per million clonotypes. The study used deep NGS to compare TCR beta repertoires of mothers and children, seeking features distinguishing related mother-child pairs from unrelated individuals. The mean age was around 40 +/- 4 years for the mothers and about 10 +/- 4 years for the children. After adapters were ligated using NEBNext reagents, the libraries underwent 100+100 nt paired-end sequencing on an Illumina HiSeq 2000. To prevent cross-contamination, the mother and child libraries were prepared one month apart and sequenced in separate runs. For each donor, somewhere between roughly 500,000 and 2,100,000 distinct TCR beta clonotypes were identified. Naive TCR beta clonotypes were estimated from low-frequency clonotypes matched to each donor's FACS-determined naive share, without sorting.

This sequence originates from a girl aged 2 to 9 in good health. The sample taken for sequencing was blood.

The CDR3 has the sequence CASERYEQCF. DNA sequence: TGTGCCAGCGAGAGGTACGAGCAGTGCTTC. Here the chain combines TRBV2 and TRBJ2-7, with the D gene call left open. CDR1 SNHLY and CDR2 FYNNEI were looked up in the germline V gene. Including cysteine and phenylalanine, the CDR3 has 10 amino acids. The CDR3 DNA has 30 bases and is translated from base 1.